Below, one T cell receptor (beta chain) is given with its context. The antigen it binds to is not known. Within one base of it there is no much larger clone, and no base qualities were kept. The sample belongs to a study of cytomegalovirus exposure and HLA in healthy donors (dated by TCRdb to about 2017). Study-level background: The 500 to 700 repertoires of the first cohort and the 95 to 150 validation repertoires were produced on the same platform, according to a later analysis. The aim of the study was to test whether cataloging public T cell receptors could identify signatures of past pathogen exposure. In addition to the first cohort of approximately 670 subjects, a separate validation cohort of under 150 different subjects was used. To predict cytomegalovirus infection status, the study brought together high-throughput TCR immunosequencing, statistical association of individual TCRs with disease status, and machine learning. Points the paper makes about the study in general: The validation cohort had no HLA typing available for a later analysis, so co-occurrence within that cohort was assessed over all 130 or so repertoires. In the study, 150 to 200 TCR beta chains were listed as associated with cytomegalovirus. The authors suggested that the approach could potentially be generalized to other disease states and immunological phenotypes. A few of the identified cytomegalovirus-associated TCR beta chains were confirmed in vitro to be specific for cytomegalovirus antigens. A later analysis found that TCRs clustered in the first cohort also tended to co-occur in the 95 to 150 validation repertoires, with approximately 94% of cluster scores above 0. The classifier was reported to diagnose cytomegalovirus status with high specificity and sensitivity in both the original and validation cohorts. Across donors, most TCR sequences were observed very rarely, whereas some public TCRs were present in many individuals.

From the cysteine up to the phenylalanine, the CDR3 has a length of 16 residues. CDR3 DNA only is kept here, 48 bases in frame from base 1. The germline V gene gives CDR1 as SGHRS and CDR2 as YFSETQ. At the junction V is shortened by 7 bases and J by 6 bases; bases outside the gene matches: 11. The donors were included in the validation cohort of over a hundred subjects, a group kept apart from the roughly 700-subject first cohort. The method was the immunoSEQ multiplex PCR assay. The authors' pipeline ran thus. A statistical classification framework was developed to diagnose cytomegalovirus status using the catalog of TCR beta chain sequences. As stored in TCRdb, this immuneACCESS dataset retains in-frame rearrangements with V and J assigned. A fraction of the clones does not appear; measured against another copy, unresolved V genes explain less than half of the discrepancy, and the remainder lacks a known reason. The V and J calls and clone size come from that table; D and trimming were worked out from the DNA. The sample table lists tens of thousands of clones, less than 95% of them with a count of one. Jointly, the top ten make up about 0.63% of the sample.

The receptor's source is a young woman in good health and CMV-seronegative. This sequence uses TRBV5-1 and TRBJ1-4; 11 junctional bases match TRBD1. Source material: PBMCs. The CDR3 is CASLPTGTGGDEKLFF. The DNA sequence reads TGCGCCAGCTTACCAACCGGGACAGGGGGTGATGAAAAACTGTTTTTT. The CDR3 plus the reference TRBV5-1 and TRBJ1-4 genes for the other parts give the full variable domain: KAGVTQTPRYLIKTRGQQVTLSCSPISGHRSVSWYQQTPGQGLQFLFEYFSETQRNKGNFPGRFSGRQFSNSRSEMNVSTLELGDSALYLCASLPTGTGGDEKLFFGSGTQLSVL.